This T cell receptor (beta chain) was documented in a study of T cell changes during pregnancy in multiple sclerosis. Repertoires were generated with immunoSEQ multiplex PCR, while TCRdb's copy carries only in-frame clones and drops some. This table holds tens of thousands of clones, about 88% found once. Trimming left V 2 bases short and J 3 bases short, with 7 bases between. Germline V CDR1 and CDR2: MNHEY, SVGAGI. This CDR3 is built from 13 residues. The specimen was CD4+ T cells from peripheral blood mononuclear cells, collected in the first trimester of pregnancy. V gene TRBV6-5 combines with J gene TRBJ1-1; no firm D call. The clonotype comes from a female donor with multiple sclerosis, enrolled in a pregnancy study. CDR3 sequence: CASSYREYTEAFF. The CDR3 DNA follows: TGTGCCAGCAGTTACCGGGAGTACACTGAAGCTTTCTTT.